These 6 T cell receptor beta chains were all obtained from the same sample, sequenced in a study of blood T cell repertoires in COVID-19. TCRdb's table, derived via immunoSEQ multiplex PCR, lists solely in-frame clones and lacks some. Among about 140,000 clones listed, 60% to 80% were seen once. The sample comprised PBMCs or T cells enriched from blood (not recorded which). The receptors derive from a woman aged 50 to 65 who had recovered from COVID-19.

CDR3 in DNA: TGTGCCTGGAGTGGTCAGGGTGTATCAGCCCAGCATTTT. It is translated as CAWSGQGVSAQHF. V is TRBV30 and J is TRBJ1-5, with D possibly matching TRBD1 (5 bases). Germline assignment: CDR1 GTSNPN and CDR2 SVGIG (reference sequence). Trimming left V 1 base short and J 11 bases short, with 15 bases between. The CDR3 loop spans 13 amino acids.

V gene TRBV18 combines with J gene TRBJ1-5; 7 bases agree with TRBD1. This CDR3 is 15 amino acids long. V lost 3 bases and J lost 7; bases outside the gene matches: 9. CDR1 is KGHSH and CDR2 is LQKENI in the germline V gene. The CDR3 sequence is CASSPGTAGGQPQHF. The CDR3 bases are TGTGCCAGCTCACCCGGGACAGCGGGGGGCCAGCCCCAGCATTTT.

The chain couples TRBV5-6 to TRBJ2-6; D is ambiguous. The CDR3 has 15 residues. Germline V gives CDR1 SGHDT, CDR2 YYEEEE. V lost 4 bases, J lost 0 bases, and 8 bases lay in between. DNA for the CDR3: TGTGCCAGCAGCGCTCAGAACTCTGGGGCCAACGTCCTGACTTTC. Protein: CASSAQNSGANVLTF.

CDR3 amino acids: CSASVFSLGYEQFF. The CDR3 coding sequence is TGCAGTGCTAGTGTATTCTCCCTGGGCTATGAGCAGTTCTTC. The chain recombines TRBV20-1 with TRBJ2-1; no definite D call. The length of the CDR3 is 14 residues. The germline V gene has CDR1 DFQATT and CDR2 SNEGSKA (reference sequence). Trimming removed 3 bases at V and 8 bases at J, with 17 bases between.

The chain combines TRBV5-4 with TRBJ2-1, with TRBD2 identical over 11 bases. V lost 0 bases to trimming and J lost 8 bases; unmatched junction nucleotides: 10. The CDR3 is made up of 17 amino acids. Germline CDR1 reads SGHNT; CDR2 reads YYREEE (reference sequence). The CDR3 DNA is TGTGCCAGCAGCTTGGCCGTGGTAGCGGGAGGGCGACATGAGCAGTTCTTC. Translated, it gives CASSLAVVAGGRHEQFF.

The rearrangement uses TRBV28 and TRBJ1-3; TRBD1 matches at 7 bases. CDR3 length: 16 residues. Germline-derived CDR1 and CDR2 are MDHEN and SYDVKM. Losses at the gene ends were 2 bases for V and 2 bases for J; bases not matched to a gene: 6. DNA for the CDR3: TGTGCCAGCAGTTTAGACCAGGGGGTACCTGGAAACACCATATATTTT. This encodes CASSLDQGVPGNTIYF.